Listed below are T cell receptor beta chains from one sample, sequenced in a study of blood T cell repertoires in COVID-19. The method was immunoSEQ multiplex PCR; TCRdb's version includes in-frame clones alone and lacks a portion of them. This table has about 240,000 clones, roughly four fifths appearing once. Sequencing input: peripheral blood. The receptor source for this set is a man aged 50 to 60 with acute or convalescent COVID-19. Both conserved end residues are part of each CDR3. The D gene is left open where the match is weak. Size is stated for part of the rows, as once, few or many counts, or as a class when the clone is expanded.

D gene | J gene | clone size | V gene | CDR3 DNA | CDR3 protein
TRBD2 | TRBJ2-3 | . | TRBV5-4 | TGTGCCAGCAGCTCATACCTGAAGCGGGAGGGCCTTACAGATACGCAGTATTTT | CASSSYLKREGLTDTQYF
TRBD1 | TRBJ2-5 | few | TRBV5-5 | TGTGCCAGCAGCTTGGTCCCAGGGGGAGAGACCCAGTACTTC | CASSLVPGGETQYF
TRBD1 | TRBJ1-2 | . | TRBV10-3 | TGTGCCATCAGTGAAGGACAGGGTACTTTTGGCTACACCTTC | CAISEGQGTFGYTF
. | TRBJ1-2 | . | TRBV15 | TGTGCCACCAGCAGACCGGGGGCAGGGGAGGGCGGCTACACCTTC | CATSRPGAGEGGYTF
. | TRBJ1-2 | . | TRBV3-1/TRBV3-2 | TGTGCCAGCAGCCTCCGGGACACCCGCCGCTATGGCTACACCTTC | CASSLRDTRRYGYTF
. | TRBJ2-1 | . | TRBV27 | TGTGCCAGCAGTTTGGGGGGGCGCGGCAATGAGCAGTTCTTC | CASSLGGRGNEQFF
TRBD1 | TRBJ1-2 | few | TRBV19 | TGTGCCAGTAGGTTGGGACAGGGTGCCTATGGCTACACCTTC | CASRLGQGAYGYTF
. | TRBJ1-5 | . | TRBV27 | TGTGCCAGCAGTTTATCGCATGGAGGAGAACTTAATCAGCCCCAGCATTTT | CASSLSHGGELNQPQHF
. | TRBJ2-5 | . | TRBV6-1 | TGTGCCAGCAGTGAAGGTTGGCAGGAAGAGACCCAGTACTTC | CASSEGWQEETQYF
. | TRBJ2-5 | . | TRBV5-1 | TGCGCCAGCAGCCAGAAGCCCCTTTTAGTAGCGGAAGGAGAGACCCAGTACTTC | CASSQKPLLVAEGETQYF
. | TRBJ2-1 | . | TRBV18 | TGTGCCAGCTCACTTAGCGACTCCTACAATGAGCAGTTCTTC | CASSLSDSYNEQFF
TRBD1 | TRBJ2-7 | . | TRBV15 | TGTGCCACCAGCAGAGATCGGGACAGGCTCTACGAGCAGTACTTC | CATSRDRDRLYEQYF
TRBD1 | TRBJ2-1 | once | TRBV10-1 | TGCGCCAGCGGCCCGGGACAGGGGCTCAATGAGCAGTTCTTC | CASGPGQGLNEQFF
. | TRBJ2-5 | . | TRBV6-5 | TGTGCCAGCAACCTAAGGGGGGGCTTGATGGAGACCCAGTACTTC | CASNLRGGLMETQYF
TRBD1 | TRBJ1-6 | . | TRBV11-1 | TGTGCCAGCAGCTTAGGAGGACAGGGTTGGAATTCACCCCTCCACTTT | CASSLGGQGWNSPLHF
. | TRBJ1-1 | . | TRBV11-2 | TGTGCCAGCAGCTTACAGGCCAACACTGAAGCTTTCTTT | CASSLQANTEAFF
. | TRBJ2-2 | once | TRBV5-1 | TGCGCCAGCAGCTTCGGGGTGGGCACCGGGGAGCTGTTTTTT | CASSFGVGTGELFF
TRBD1 | TRBJ2-5 | . | TRBV6-1 | TGTGCCAGCAGTGAGCTTAGGGACAGGGGGTACTTC | CASSELRDRGYF
. | TRBJ2-7 | . | TRBV5-1 | TGCGCCAGCAGCTTGGGACTGCGATCCTACGAGCAGTACTTC | CASSLGLRSYEQYF
. | TRBJ2-2 | . | TRBV27 | TGTGCCAGCAGGGGGGGTTACGGGGAGCTGTTTTTT | CASRGGYGELFF
. | TRBJ1-2 | . | TRBV14 | TGTGCCAGCAGCCAAGCCCTTTCGGCAGGGAGGTATGGCTACACCTTC | CASSQALSAGRYGYTF
TRBD2 | TRBJ2-1 | once | TRBV10-3 | TGTGCCATCAGTGAGTACATGCCGGGACTAGCGGGAGAGGGTGAGCAGTTCTTC | CAISEYMPGLAGEGEQFF
. | TRBJ1-5 | . | TRBV28 | TGTGCCAGCAGTTTGGCAGGGCCTAGCAATCAGCCCCAGCATTTT | CASSLAGPSNQPQHF
TRBD1 | TRBJ2-2 | . | TRBV7-2 | TGTGCCAGCAGCGACTGGACAGGGGACACCGGGGAGCTGTTTTTT | CASSDWTGDTGELFF
TRBD1 | TRBJ1-5 | . | TRBV2 | TGTGCCAGCAGATCTGGGACAGGTCGCGATACGCCCCAGCATTTT | CASRSGTGRDTPQHF
TRBD2 | TRBJ2-3 | once | TRBV10-1 | TGCGCCAGCAGTGAAGGGACTAGCGGGAATTGGGACACAGATACGCAGTATTTT | CASSEGTSGNWDTDTQYF
TRBD1 | TRBJ1-1 | . | TRBV5-1 | TGCGCCAGCAGCTTGGACAGGGGGCGGACTGAAGCTTTCTTT | CASSLDRGRTEAFF
. | TRBJ1-5 | . | TRBV5-5 | TGTGCCAGCAGCTTGGTGGGGGGTCCGGTTCAGCCCCAGCATTTT | CASSLVGGPVQPQHF
TRBD1 | TRBJ2-3 | . | TRBV5-1 | TGCGCCAGCAGCGATACAGGGGACAGCACAGATACGCAGTATTTT | CASSDTGDSTDTQYF
. | TRBJ2-1 | . | TRBV4-1 | TGCGCCAGCAGCCAAGTATTTTTGAGGGCCGGCTACAATGAGCAGTTCTTC | CASSQVFLRAGYNEQFF
. | TRBJ2-7 | . | TRBV27 | TGTGCCAGCAGTCCATACCCGGGAGTGGGCGAGCAGTACTTC | CASSPYPGVGEQYF
. | TRBJ1-5 | . | TRBV19 | TGTGCCAGTACCCAGGGAAATCAGCCCCAGCATTTT | CASTQGNQPQHF
. | TRBJ1-5 | . | TRBV6-1 | TGTGCCAGCAGTGAAGGAGCTCGGGGTCAGCCCCAGCATTTT | CASSEGARGQPQHF
TRBD1 | TRBJ2-5 | . | TRBV19 | TGTGCCAGTAGTATGGGGCAGGGGGTCGGGGAGACCCAGTACTTC | CASSMGQGVGETQYF
. | TRBJ1-6 | . | TRBV11-1 | TGTGCCAGCAGCTTGGGCAGGGGAATACCACCCCTCCACTTT | CASSLGRGIPPLHF
. | TRBJ2-7 | . | TRBV27 | TGTGCCAGCAGTTTTCGGACACCCTACGAGCAGTACTTC | CASSFRTPYEQYF
. | TRBJ2-2 | . | TRBV19 | TGTGCCAGTAGTGTCTACAGGGCCCCCGGGGAGCTGTTTTTT | CASSVYRAPGELFF
. | TRBJ1-5 | . | TRBV27 | TGTGCCAGCAGTTTTAAGGGCCGGGGGCAGCCCCAGCATTTT | CASSFKGRGQPQHF
TRBD2 | TRBJ2-1 | . | TRBV28 | TGTGCCAGCAGCCCTAGCGGTTCTCCGGCGGGCCACTCCTACAATGAGCAGTTCTTC | CASSPSGSPAGHSYNEQFF
. | TRBJ1-1 | . | TRBV10-3 | TGTGCCATCAGTGCCAACCCAGGGAACACTGAAGCTTTCTTT | CAISANPGNTEAFF
TRBD1 | TRBJ2-1 | . | TRBV7-3 | TGTGCCAGCAGCCCCCCGGGGACAGCCTACAATGAGCAGTTCTTC | CASSPPGTAYNEQFF
. | TRBJ1-1 | medium-sized | TRBV5-1 | TGCGCCAGCAGCGTCGGGACAACTGAAGCTTTCTTT | CASSVGTTEAFF
TRBD1 | TRBJ2-7 | . | TRBV11-3 | TGTGCCAGTGCCCGGGACAGGGGTTACGAGCAGTACTTC | CASARDRGYEQYF
. | TRBJ2-7 | . | TRBV4-1 | TGCGCCAGCAGCCAAGATCTAGGTGGGGGCCGCTCCTACGAGCAGTACTTC | CASSQDLGGGRSYEQYF
TRBD1 | TRBJ2-7 | few | TRBV6-2/TRBV6-3 | TGTGCCAGCAGTTACCAGGGGGACGAGCAGTACTTC | CASSYQGDEQYF
. | TRBJ2-5 | . | TRBV2 | TGTGCCAGCAGACTTCCCGGGAGACAAGAGACCCAGTACTTC | CASRLPGRQETQYF
. | TRBJ1-5 | . | TRBV3-1/TRBV3-2 | TGTGCCAGCAGCCAGGCCAGAAATCAGCCCCAGCATTTT | CASSQARNQPQHF
TRBD2 | TRBJ2-2 | few | TRBV7-3 | TGTGCCAGCAGCACCGAACTAGCGGGGTCGAGCACCGGGGAGCTGTTTTTT | CASSTELAGSSTGELFF
. | TRBJ2-7 | . | TRBV24-1 | TGTGCCACCAGTGGCGGGGCCTCCTACGAGCAGTACTTC | CATSGGASYEQYF
. | TRBJ2-3 | . | TRBV5-4 | TGTGCCAGCAGCGCCGGTGGAGATACGCAGTATTTT | CASSAGGDTQYF